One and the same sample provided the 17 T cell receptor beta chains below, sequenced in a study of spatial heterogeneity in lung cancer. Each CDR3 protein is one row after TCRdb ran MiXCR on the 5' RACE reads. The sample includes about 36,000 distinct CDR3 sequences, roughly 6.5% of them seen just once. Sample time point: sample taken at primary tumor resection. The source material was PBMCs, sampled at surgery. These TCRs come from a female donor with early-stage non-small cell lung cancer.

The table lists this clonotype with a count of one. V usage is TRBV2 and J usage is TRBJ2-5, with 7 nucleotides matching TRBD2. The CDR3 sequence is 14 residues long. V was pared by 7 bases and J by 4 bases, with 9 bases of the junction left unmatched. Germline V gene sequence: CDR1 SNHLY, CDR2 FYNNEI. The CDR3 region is CASTPSGRRETQYF. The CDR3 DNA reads TGTGCCAGCACTCCTAGCGGCAGAAGAGAGACCCAGTACTTC.

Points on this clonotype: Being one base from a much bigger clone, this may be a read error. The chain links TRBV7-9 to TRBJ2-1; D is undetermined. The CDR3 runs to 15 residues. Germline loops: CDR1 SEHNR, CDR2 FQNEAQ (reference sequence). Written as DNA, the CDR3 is TGTGTCAGCAGCTTAATTAATACAGCCTACAATGAGCAGTTCTTC. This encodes CVSSLINTAYNEQFF.

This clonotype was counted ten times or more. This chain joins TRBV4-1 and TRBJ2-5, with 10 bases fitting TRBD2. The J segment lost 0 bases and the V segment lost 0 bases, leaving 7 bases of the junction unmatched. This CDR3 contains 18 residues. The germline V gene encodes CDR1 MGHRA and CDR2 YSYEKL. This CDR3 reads CASSQDLRAGGYQETQYF. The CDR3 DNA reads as TGCGCCAGCAGCCAAGATCTGCGAGCGGGGGGGTACCAAGAGACCCAGTACTTC.

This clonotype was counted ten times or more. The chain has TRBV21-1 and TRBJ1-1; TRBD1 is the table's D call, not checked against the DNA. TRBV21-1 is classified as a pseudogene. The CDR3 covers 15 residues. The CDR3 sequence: CASSNWTGTDTEAFF. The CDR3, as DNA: TGTGCCAGCAGCAACTGGACAGGGACCGACACTGAAGCTTTCTTT.

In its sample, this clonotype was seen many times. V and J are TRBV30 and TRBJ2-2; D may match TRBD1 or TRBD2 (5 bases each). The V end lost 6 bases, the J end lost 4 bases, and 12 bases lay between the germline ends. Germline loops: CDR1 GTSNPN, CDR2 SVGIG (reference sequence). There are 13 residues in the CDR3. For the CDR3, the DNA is TGTGCCTGCCCCCCGAGGGGCACCGGGGAGCTGTTTTTT. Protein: CACPPRGTGELFF.

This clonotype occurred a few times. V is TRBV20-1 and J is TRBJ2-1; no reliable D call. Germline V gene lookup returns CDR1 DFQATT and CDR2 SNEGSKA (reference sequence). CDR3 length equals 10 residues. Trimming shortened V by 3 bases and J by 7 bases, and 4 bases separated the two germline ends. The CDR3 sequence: CSARENEQFF. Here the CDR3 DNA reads TGCAGTGCTAGGGAAAATGAGCAGTTCTTC.

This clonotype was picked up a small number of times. The CDR3 sequence is CASSYSVSYEQYF. CDR3 nucleotides: TGTGCCAGCAGTTACAGTGTTTCCTACGAGCAGTACTTC. The chain joins TRBV6-5 to TRBJ2-7; D is uncertain. The CDR3 is 13 amino acids. The V gene's germline CDR1 is MNHEY and CDR2 SVGAGI. V shed 2 bases and J shed 1 base, with 6 bases lying between them.

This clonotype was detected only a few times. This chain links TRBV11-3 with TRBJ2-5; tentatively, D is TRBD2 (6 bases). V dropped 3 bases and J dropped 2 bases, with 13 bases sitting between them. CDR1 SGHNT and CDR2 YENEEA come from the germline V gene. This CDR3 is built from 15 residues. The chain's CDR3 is CASSFGGAGQETQYF. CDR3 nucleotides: TGTGCCAGCAGCTTTGGCGGGGCTGGACAAGAGACCCAGTACTTC.

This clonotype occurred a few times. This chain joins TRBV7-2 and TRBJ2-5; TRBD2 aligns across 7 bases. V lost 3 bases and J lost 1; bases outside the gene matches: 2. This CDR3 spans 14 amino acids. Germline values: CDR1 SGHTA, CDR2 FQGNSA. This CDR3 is CASSFRTSQETQYF. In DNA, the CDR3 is TGTGCCAGCAGCTTTCGGACTAGCCAAGAGACCCAGTACTTC.

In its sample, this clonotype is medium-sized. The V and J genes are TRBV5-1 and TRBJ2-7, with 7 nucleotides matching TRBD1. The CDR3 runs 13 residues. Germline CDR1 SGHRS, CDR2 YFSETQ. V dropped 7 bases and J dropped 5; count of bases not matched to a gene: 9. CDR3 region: CASRPGTANEQYF. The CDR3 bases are TGCGCCAGCCGCCCAGGGACAGCCAACGAGCAGTACTTC.

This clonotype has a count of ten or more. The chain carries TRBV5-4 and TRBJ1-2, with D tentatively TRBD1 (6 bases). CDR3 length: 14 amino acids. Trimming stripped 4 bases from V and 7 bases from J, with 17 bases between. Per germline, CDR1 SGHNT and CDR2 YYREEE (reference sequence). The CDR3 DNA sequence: TGTGCCAGCAGCCCCGGAGCGGGGGCAACTGGCTACACCTTC. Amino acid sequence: CASSPGAGATGYTF.

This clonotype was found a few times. This CDR3 is CASQESNYGYTF. The CDR3 coding sequence is TGTGCCAGTCAGGAGTCCAACTATGGCTACACCTTC. This sequence joins TRBV2 and TRBJ1-2; no definite D call. The germline gives CDR1 SNHLY, CDR2 FYNNEI. The CDR3 runs to 12 residues. Trimming left V 9 bases short and J 2 bases short, with 10 bases between.

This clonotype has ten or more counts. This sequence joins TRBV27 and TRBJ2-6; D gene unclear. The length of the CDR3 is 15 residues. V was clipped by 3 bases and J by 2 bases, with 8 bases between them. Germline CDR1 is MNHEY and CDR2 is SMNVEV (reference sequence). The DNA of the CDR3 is TGTGCCAGCAGTTTCGGCAGAACTGGGGCCAACGTCCTGACTTTC. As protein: CASSFGRTGANVLTF.

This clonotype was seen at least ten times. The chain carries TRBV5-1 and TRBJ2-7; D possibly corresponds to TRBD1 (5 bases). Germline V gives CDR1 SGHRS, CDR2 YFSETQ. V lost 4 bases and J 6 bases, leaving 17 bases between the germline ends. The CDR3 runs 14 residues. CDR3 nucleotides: TGCGCCAGCAGCCCTCGCGTGGAAGGGGTCGAGCAGTACTTC. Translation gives CASSPRVEGVEQYF.

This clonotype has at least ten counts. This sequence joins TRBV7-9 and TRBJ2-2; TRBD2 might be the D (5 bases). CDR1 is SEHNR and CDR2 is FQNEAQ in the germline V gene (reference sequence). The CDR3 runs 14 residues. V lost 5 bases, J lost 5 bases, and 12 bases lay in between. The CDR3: CASSAWRGTGELFF. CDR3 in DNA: TGTGCCAGCAGCGCGTGGCGCGGGACCGGGGAGCTGTTTTTT.

The CDR3 region is CASSQEAEAAFPTDTQYF. CDR3 bases: TGCGCCAGCAGCCAAGAGGCCGAGGCAGCGTTTCCCACAGATACGCAGTATTTT. The genes are TRBV4-1 and TRBJ2-3; D unresolved. Looked up from germline, CDR1 is MGHRA and CDR2 is YSYEKL. This CDR3 comprises 18 residues. Deletions cut 0 bases from V and 2 bases from J, with 18 bases between.

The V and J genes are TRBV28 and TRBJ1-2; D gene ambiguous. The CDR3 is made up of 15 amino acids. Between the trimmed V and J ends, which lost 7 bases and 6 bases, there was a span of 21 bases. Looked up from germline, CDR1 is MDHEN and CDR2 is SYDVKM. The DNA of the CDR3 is TGTGCCAGCACTTCCCCGGGAGGCCCGGCGGATGGCTACACCTTC. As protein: CASTSPGGPADGYTF.